The TCR beta chain described here comes from a study of blood T cells in healthy people across ages. Every sample yielded at least 6.5 million isolated PBMCs. Total RNA, at least 5.5 micrograms per sample, came from PBMCs. The study's findings and limits: When one million T cells were used, diversity estimates were thought to be underestimates.

PCR was performed a second time for about 7 to 11 cycles using a sample-barcoded 5' primer and a J-beta primer mix. Each cDNA molecule carried a tag from a template-switch adaptor that contained 12 random nucleotides. Each CDR3 protein is one row after TCRdb ran MiXCR on the 5' RACE reads. Among more than 1,400,000 distinct CDR3 sequences listed, roughly 40% were seen once. This clonotype is a singleton in its sample. Its target is not known. The clonotype was recovered from a woman aged 18-29 years in good health. Sequencing was performed on blood.

The CDR3 is CSPEQGLSPLHF. CDR3 sequence (DNA): TGCAGCCCCGAGCAGGGTCTTTCACCCCTCCACTTT. J is TRBJ1-6 and V is TRBV20-1; a possible D gene is TRBD1 (5 bases). This CDR3 is 12 amino acids long. CDR1 DFQATT and CDR2 SNEGSKA come from the germline V gene (reference sequence).